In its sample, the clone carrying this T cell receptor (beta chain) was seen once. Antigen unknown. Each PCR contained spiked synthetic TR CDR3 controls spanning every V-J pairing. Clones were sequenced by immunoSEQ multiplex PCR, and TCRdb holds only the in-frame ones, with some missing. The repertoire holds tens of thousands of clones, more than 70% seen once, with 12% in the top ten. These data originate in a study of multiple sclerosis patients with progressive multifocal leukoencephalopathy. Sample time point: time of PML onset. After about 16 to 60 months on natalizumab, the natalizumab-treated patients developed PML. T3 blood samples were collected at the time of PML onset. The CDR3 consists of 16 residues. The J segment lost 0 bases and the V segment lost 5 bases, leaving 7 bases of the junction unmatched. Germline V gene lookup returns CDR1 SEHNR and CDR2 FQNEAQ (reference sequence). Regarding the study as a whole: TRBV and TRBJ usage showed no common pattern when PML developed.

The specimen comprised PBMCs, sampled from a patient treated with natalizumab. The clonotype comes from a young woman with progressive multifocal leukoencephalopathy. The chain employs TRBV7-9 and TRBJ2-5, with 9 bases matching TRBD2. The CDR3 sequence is CASSPTTSGNQETQYF. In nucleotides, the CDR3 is TGTGCCAGCAGCCCCACGACTAGCGGAAACCAAGAGACCCAGTACTTC.